The sequence of this T cell receptor delta chain was determined in a study of γδ T cells in repeated Plasmodium falciparum infection. On the study more broadly: Malaria-naive adults were infected with P. falciparum NF54 four times over around 600 days.

General study points: Waves of new clonotype selection appeared after repeated controlled infections in Vdelta2-negative, largely Vdelta1+, gammadelta T cells.

TCRdb reanalysed the multiplex PCR reads with CATT. The repertoire holds 85,000 to 90,000 delta-chain clones, with approximately 1.4% as singletons. This CDR3 has 19 residues. From germline, CDR1 is TSWWSYY and CDR2 QGS. Vgamma9/Vdelta2+ and Vdelta2-negative gammadelta T cells were flow-sorted from PBMC for bulk sequencing. A note on this clone: Its target is not known. A far larger clone is a single base away, which makes a read error likely. Other nucleotide sequences in the sample specify the same CDR3.

The TCR was taken from a pool of human donors (malaria-infected and uninfected, not separated). This chain joins TRDV1 and TRDJ1; possibly TRDD3 for D (5 bases). No J segment appears in TCRdb, so it was assigned here by matching the sequence to germline. The sequenced sample consisted of gamma-delta T cells from blood. The CDR3 DNA is TGCGCTCTTGGGAACTGGAGCCGCGTACTGGAGGGGAACACCGATAAACTCATCTTT. Its protein is CALGNWSRVLEGNTDKLIF.